This T cell receptor (beta chain) came from a study of T-cell reconstitution after alpha-beta-depleted transplantation in children. Germline-derived CDR1 and CDR2 are DFQATT and SNEGSKA (reference sequence). The V segment lost 4 bases and the J segment 5 bases; nucleotides outside the gene matches: 5. The CDR3 is made up of 13 amino acids. This clonotype was found a few times. The authors prepared the TCRbeta library with unique molecular identifiers. TCRdb re-analysed the PCR reads in MiXCR, keeping a single row per CDR3 protein. This table has around 400,000 distinct CDR3 sequences, roughly 20% appearing once.

The genes are TRBV20-1 and TRBJ2-7; 10 bases are shared with TRBD2. This receptor was taken from a human donor who donated a stem cell graft to a child with acute myeloid leukemia. The sequencing here drew on PBMCs from the stem cell graft donor, taken from the stem cell graft. CDR3: CSAKLAGRHEQYF. The DNA of the CDR3 is TGCAGTGCTAAACTAGCGGGAAGGCACGAGCAGTACTTC.